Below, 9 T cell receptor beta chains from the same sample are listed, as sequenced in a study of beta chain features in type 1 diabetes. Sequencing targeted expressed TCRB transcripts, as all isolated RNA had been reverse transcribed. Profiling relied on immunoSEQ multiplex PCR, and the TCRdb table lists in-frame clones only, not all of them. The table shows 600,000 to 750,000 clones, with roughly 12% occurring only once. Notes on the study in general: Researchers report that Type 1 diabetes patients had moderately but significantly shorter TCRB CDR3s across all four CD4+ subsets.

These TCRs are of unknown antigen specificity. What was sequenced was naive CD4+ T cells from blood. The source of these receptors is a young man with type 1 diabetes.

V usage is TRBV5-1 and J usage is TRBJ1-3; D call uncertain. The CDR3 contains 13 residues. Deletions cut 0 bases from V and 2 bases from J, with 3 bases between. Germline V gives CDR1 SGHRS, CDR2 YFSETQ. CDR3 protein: CASSLEAGNTIYF. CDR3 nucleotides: TGCGCCAGCAGCTTGGAAGCTGGAAACACCATATATTTT.

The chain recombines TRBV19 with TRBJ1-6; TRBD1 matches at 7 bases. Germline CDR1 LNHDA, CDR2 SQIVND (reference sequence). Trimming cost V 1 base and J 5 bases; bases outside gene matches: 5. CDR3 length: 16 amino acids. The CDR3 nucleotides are TGTGCCAGTAGTATAGGGGGGGACAGCCATAATTCACCCCTCCACTTT. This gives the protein CASSIGGDSHNSPLHF.

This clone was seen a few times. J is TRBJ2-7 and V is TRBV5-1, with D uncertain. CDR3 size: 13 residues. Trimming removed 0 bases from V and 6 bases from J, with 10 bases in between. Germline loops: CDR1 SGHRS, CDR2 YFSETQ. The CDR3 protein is CASSLALSGEQYF. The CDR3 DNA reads TGCGCCAGCAGCTTGGCACTATCGGGCGAGCAGTACTTC. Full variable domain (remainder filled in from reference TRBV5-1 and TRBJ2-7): KAGVTQTPRYLIKTRGQQVTLSCSPISGHRSVSWYQQTPGQGLQFLFEYFSETQRNKGNFPGRFSGRQFSNSRSEMNVSTLELGDSALYLCASSLALSGEQYFGPGTRLTVT.

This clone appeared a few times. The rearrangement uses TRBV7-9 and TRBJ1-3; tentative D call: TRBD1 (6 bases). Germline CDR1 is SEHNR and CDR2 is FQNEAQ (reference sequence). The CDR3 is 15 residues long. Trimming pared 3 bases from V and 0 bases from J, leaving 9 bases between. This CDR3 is CASSFLDSSGNTIYF. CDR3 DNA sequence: TGTGCCAGCAGCTTTTTGGACAGCTCTGGAAACACCATATATTTT. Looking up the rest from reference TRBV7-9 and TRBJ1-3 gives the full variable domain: DTGVSQNPRHKITKRGQNVTFRCDPISEHNRLYWYRQTLGQGPEFLTYFQNEAQLEKSRLLSDRFSAERPKGSFSTLEIQRTEQGDSAMYLCASSFLDSSGNTIYFGEGSWLTVV.

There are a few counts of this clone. CDR3 residues: CASSLGVTGVATNEKLFF. As DNA, the CDR3 is TGTGCCAGTAGTCTGGGGGTAACAGGAGTTGCAACTAATGAAAAACTGTTTTTT. J is TRBJ1-4 and V is TRBV19, with a weak D call TRBD1 (5 bases). V shed 5 bases and J shed 0 bases, with 19 bases lying between them. CDR1 and CDR2 (germline): LNHDA, SQIVND (reference sequence). The CDR3 is 18 amino acids.

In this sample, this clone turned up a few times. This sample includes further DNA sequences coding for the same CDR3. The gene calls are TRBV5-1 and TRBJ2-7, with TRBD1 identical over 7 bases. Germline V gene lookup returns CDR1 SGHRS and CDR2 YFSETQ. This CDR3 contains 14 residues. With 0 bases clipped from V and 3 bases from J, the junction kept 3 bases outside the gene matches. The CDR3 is CASSLGQGGYEQYF. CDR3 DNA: TGCGCCAGCAGCTTGGGACAGGGTGGCTACGAGCAGTACTTC.

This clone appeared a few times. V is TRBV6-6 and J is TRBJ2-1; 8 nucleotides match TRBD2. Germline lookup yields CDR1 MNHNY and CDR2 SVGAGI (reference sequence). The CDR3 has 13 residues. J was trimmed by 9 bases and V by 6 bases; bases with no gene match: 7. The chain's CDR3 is CASRNGLAVEQFF. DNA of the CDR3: TGTGCCAGCAGAAACGGACTAGCAGTTGAGCAGTTCTTC.

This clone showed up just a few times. CDR3: CASIPASTDTQYF. Written as DNA, the CDR3 is TGTGCCAGCATACCGGCTAGCACAGATACGCAGTATTTT. This chain links TRBV6-6 with TRBJ2-3, with D unresolved. CDR1 is MNHNY and CDR2 is SVGAGI in the germline V gene (reference sequence). V was shortened by 7 bases and J by 0 bases, with 8 bases between the two germline ends. The CDR3 sequence is 13 residues long.

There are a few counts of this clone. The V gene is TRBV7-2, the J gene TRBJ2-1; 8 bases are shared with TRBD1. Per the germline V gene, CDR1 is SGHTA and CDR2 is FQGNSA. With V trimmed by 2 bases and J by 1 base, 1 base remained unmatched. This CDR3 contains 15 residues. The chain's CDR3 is CASSLRDRSYNEQFF. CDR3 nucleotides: TGTGCCAGCAGCTTACGGGACAGGTCCTACAATGAGCAGTTCTTC.